A selection of T cell receptor beta chains follows, all from one sample in a study of blood T cell repertoires in COVID-19. Using immunoSEQ multiplex PCR, the repertoire was profiled, and TCRdb retains in-frame clones only, with some absent. The sample holds about 480,000 clones, around 89% seen once. Sequencing was carried out using PBMCs or T cells enriched from blood (not recorded which). These receptor sequences come from a woman in her thirties or forties who had recovered from COVID-19. The CDR3 runs from the conserved cysteine through the conserved F or W. A D gene is named only where the DNA matches it firmly. A row's size may be missing; if present it is once, few, many or a size class.

D gene	J gene	V gene	clone size	CDR3 protein	CDR3 DNA
-	TRBJ1-2	TRBV27	-	CASSSYVGLGYGYTF	TGTGCCAGCAGTTCCTACGTGGGACTAGGCTATGGCTACACCTTC
-	TRBJ1-1	TRBV7-6	-	CASSLVVNAEAFF	TGTGCCAGCAGCTTAGTAGTGAACGCTGAAGCTTTCTTT
TRBD2	TRBJ2-1	TRBV4-3	once	CASSQRSGGLSYNEQFF	TGCGCCAGCAGCCAGCGCTCGGGGGGGCTGTCCTACAATGAGCAGTTCTTC
-	TRBJ2-1	TRBV7-2	-	CASTQRAAAYNEQFF	TGTGCCAGCACCCAGCGCGCCGCGGCCTACAATGAGCAGTTCTTC
TRBD1	TRBJ1-2	TRBV2	-	CASSEKGQGAYGYTF	TGTGCCAGCAGTGAAAAGGGACAGGGGGCCTATGGCTACACCTTC
-	TRBJ1-4	TRBV19	-	CASSRGQKLNEKLFF	TGTGCCAGTAGTAGAGGACAGAAGCTTAATGAAAAACTGTTTTTT
TRBD2	TRBJ2-1	TRBV4-1	-	CASSQGNLESGSVDNEQFF	TGCGCCAGCAGCCAAGGAAATCTTGAAAGCGGGAGTGTCGACAATGAGCAGTTCTTC
TRBD1	TRBJ1-6	TRBV6-5	-	CASSSWDRANNSPLHF	TGTGCCAGCAGTTCCTGGGACAGGGCAAATAATTCACCCCTCCACTTT
TRBD1	TRBJ1-6	TRBV7-2	-	CASSLDRGGSPLHF	TGTGCCAGCAGCTTAGACAGGGGAGGTTCACCCCTCCACTTT
TRBD1	TRBJ1-3	TRBV10-3	few	CAIRFQGEGNTIYF	TGTGCCATCAGATTTCAGGGGGAGGGAAACACCATATATTTT
-	TRBJ1-3	TRBV4-3	-	CASSHLQLSGNTIYF	TGCGCCAGCAGCCACCTACAGCTCTCTGGAAACACCATATATTTT
-	TRBJ2-1	TRBV7-9	-	CASSLVSVDEQFF	TGTGCCAGCAGCTTAGTGAGCGTCGATGAGCAGTTCTTC
TRBD2	TRBJ2-3	TRBV6-5	-	CASRLAGTRLDTQYF	TGTGCCAGCAGACTGGCGGGGACTAGATTAGATACGCAGTATTTT
TRBD1	TRBJ1-5	TRBV20-1	-	CSASLKGAIRYQPQHF	TGCAGTGCTAGTTTGAAGGGGGCGATCCGATATCAGCCCCAGCATTTT
-	TRBJ1-2	TRBV7-9	once	CASSSIEVTYGYTF	TGTGCCAGCAGCTCCATCGAGGTGACCTATGGCTACACCTTC
TRBD2	TRBJ2-1	TRBV3-1/TRBV3-2	-	CASSQEPELAHYNEQFF	TGTGCCAGCAGCCAAGAACCAGAACTAGCGCACTACAATGAGCAGTTCTTC
TRBD1	TRBJ1-2	TRBV10-1	-	CASSESRTGLEYGYTF	TGCGCCAGCAGTGAGTCCCGGACAGGGCTGGAATATGGCTACACCTTC
-	TRBJ2-3	TRBV5-1	-	CASSLHTDTQYF	TGCGCCAGCAGCTTACACACAGATACGCAGTATTTT
-	TRBJ2-6	TRBV9	-	CASSGPHAGSGANVLTF	TGTGCCAGCAGCGGTCCTCATGCCGGGTCCGGGGCCAACGTCCTGACTTTC
-	TRBJ2-1	TRBV7-2	once	CASSLGGASYNEQFF	TGTGCCAGCAGCTTAGGAGGAGCTTCCTACAATGAGCAGTTCTTC
TRBD2	TRBJ2-7	TRBV4-1	-	CASSQVRLAGLYEQYF	TGCGCCAGCAGCCAAGTTCGGCTAGCGGGATTGTACGAGCAGTACTTC
TRBD2	TRBJ2-7	TRBV2	-	CASSEAASGAGYEQYF	TGTGCCAGCAGTGAGGCGGCTAGCGGGGCGGGGTACGAGCAGTACTTC
-	TRBJ1-3	TRBV19	-	CASSIYSAGLSGNTIYF	TGTGCCAGTAGTATATATTCGGCAGGGCTCTCTGGAAACACCATATATTTT
TRBD2	TRBJ2-1	TRBV25-1	-	CASSALAGAYYNEQFF	TGTGCCAGCAGTGCCCTTGCGGGAGCTTACTACAATGAGCAGTTCTTC
-	TRBJ2-1	TRBV7-9	-	CASSFQGNSYNEQFF	TGTGCCAGCAGTTTTCAGGGCAACTCTTACAATGAGCAGTTCTTC
-	TRBJ2-3	TRBV6-5	once	CASSYDSGRGTDTQYF	TGTGCCAGCAGTTACGACTCGGGAAGGGGCACAGATACGCAGTATTTT
TRBD2	TRBJ2-3	TRBV30	-	CAWRLGGRLTDTQYF	TGTGCCTGGAGACTTGGCGGGAGGCTCACAGATACGCAGTATTTT
TRBD2	TRBJ2-2	TRBV5-1	-	CASTGGAGELFF	TGCGCCAGCACCGGGGGGGCCGGGGAGCTGTTTTTT
TRBD1	TRBJ1-2	TRBV28	-	CASSLPGGNYGYTF	TGTGCCAGCAGCTTACCAGGGGGGAACTATGGCTACACCTTC
-	TRBJ1-1	TRBV7-9	-	CASSLTGLEAFF	TGTGCCAGCAGCTTAACAGGGCTAGAAGCTTTCTTT
-	TRBJ1-3	TRBV27	-	CASTKGVDSGNTIYF	TGTGCCAGCACTAAGGGAGTTGACTCTGGAAACACCATATATTTT
TRBD2	TRBJ2-3	TRBV14	-	CASSPRRVAGGPRGGDTQYF	TGTGCCAGCAGCCCCCGCAGAGTGGCGGGAGGGCCGAGAGGGGGAGATACGCAGTATTTT
TRBD1	TRBJ1-4	TRBV7-8	-	CASSSQNRGRREKLFF	TGTGCCAGCAGCTCCCAGAACAGGGGGCGTCGGGAAAAACTGTTTTTT
TRBD1	TRBJ2-1	TRBV27	few	CASSLLPPRQGAFLEQFF	TGTGCCAGCAGTTTACTGCCCCCTCGACAGGGGGCCTTTTTAGAGCAGTTCTTC
TRBD1	TRBJ1-4	TRBV5-1	-	CASSLADRPRNEKLFF	TGCGCCAGCAGCTTGGCGGACAGGCCGCGTAATGAAAAACTGTTTTTT
-	TRBJ2-7	TRBV2	once	CASEVGGSYEQYF	TGTGCCAGCGAGGTAGGAGGCTCCTACGAGCAGTACTTC
-	TRBJ2-5	TRBV14	-	CASSRPGETQYF	TGTGCCAGCAGCCGGCCAGGAGAGACCCAGTACTTC
TRBD2	TRBJ2-7	TRBV6-6	-	CASSKRAGRAYEQYF	TGTGCCAGCTCAAAGCGGGCAGGGAGGGCCTACGAGCAGTACTTC
-	TRBJ1-1	TRBV15	-	CATSRGLGGNTEAFF	TGTGCCACCAGCAGAGGGCTAGGAGGTAACACTGAAGCTTTCTTT
-	TRBJ2-7	TRBV7-8	-	CASSLTTAYEQYF	TGTGCCAGCAGCTTAACGACAGCCTACGAGCAGTACTTC
TRBD2	TRBJ2-3	TRBV7-9	-	CASSLDGGGTQYF	TGTGCCAGCAGCTTAGACGGGGGAGGGACGCAGTATTTT
TRBD2	TRBJ2-7	TRBV6-2/TRBV6-3	-	CASSYSGRLAGTYEQYF	TGTGCCAGCAGTTACTCGGGGAGACTAGCGGGAACCTACGAGCAGTACTTC
-	TRBJ2-1	TRBV6-5	-	CASSYSTDSYNEQFF	TGTGCCAGCAGTTACTCGACTGACTCCTACAATGAGCAGTTCTTC
-	TRBJ1-3	TRBV6-5	-	CASSYRTGSGNTIYF	TGTGCCAGCAGTTACAGAACAGGGTCTGGAAACACCATATATTTT
TRBD1	TRBJ1-4	TRBV12-5	-	CASGLGWTGNEKLFF	TGTGCTAGTGGTTTGGGATGGACAGGGAATGAAAAACTGTTTTTT
-	TRBJ1-6	TRBV27	-	CASSFRERNSPLHF	TGTGCCAGCAGTTTTCGAGAGAGGAATTCACCCCTCCACTTT
-	TRBJ1-5	TRBV7-9	-	CASSRDSANQPQHF	TGTGCCAGCAGCCGAGACAGTGCCAATCAGCCCCAGCATTTT
-	TRBJ1-5	TRBV5-6	-	CASSSGGNQPQHF	TGTGCCAGCAGCTCAGGTGGGAATCAGCCCCAGCATTTT
-	TRBJ1-2	TRBV9	-	CASSFRASEGGYTF	TGTGCCAGCAGCTTTCGGGCCTCGGAGGGTGGCTACACCTTC
TRBD2	TRBJ2-1	TRBV7-2	-	CASSLTRLAGGFINNEQFF	TGTGCCAGCAGCTTAACCAGACTAGCGGGAGGATTCATAAACAATGAGCAGTTCTTC
-	TRBJ1-1	TRBV5-1	-	CASSFWGAENTEAFF	TGCGCCAGCAGCTTTTGGGGCGCAGAGAACACTGAAGCTTTCTTT
TRBD2	TRBJ2-1	TRBV4-3	-	CASSQEILAGVEQFF	TGCGCCAGCAGCCAAGAGATCCTAGCGGGGGTAGAGCAGTTCTTC
-	TRBJ2-4	TRBV11-2	once	CASRQVRGKGAKNIQYF	TGTGCCAGCAGACAAGTAAGGGGAAAAGGAGCCAAAAACATTCAGTACTTC